The 18 T cell receptor beta chains presented below share a single source sample, sequenced in a study of blood T cell repertoires in COVID-19. Profiled with immunoSEQ multiplex PCR; TCRdb holds only in-frame clones, not every one. Counted here are 380,000 or so clones, approximately 91% occurring once; the ten biggest clones make up around 2%. Sequencing was done on a sample of PBMCs or T cells enriched from blood (not recorded which). The receptors derive from a woman aged 40 to 49 with acute COVID-19.

This chain links TRBV7-9 with TRBJ1-1; possible D gene TRBD1, 6 bases. Germline V gene data show CDR1 as SEHNR and CDR2 as FQNEAQ (reference sequence). V gave up 3 bases and J gave up 8 bases, with 10 bases separating them. This CDR3 contains 12 residues. The CDR3 nucleotides read TGTGCCAGCAGCTTTTATGACAGGGAAGCTTTCTTT. Translating gives CASSFYDREAFF.

This rearrangement joins TRBV9 to TRBJ2-5; 15 bases match TRBD2. There are 16 residues in the CDR3. CDR1 is SGDLS and CDR2 is YYNGEE in the germline V gene. The V segment lost 5 bases and the J segment 2 bases; nucleotides outside the gene matches: 4. In nucleotides, the CDR3 is TGTGCCAGCAGTGCCGGGACTAGCGGGGGGCAAGAGACCCAGTACTTC. Translation gives CASSAGTSGGQETQYF.

The chain uses TRBV18 and TRBJ1-3; TRBD1 is a possible D gene (6 bases). Germline CDR1 is KGHSH and CDR2 is LQKENI. CDR3 length: 15 amino acids. The V end was cut by 6 bases, the J end by 2 bases, with 14 bases between. CDR3 bases: TGTGCCAGCTCGAGTCAGGGGACTACTGGAAACACCATATATTTT. It yields the protein CASSSQGTTGNTIYF.

J is TRBJ2-5 and V is TRBV7-9, with TRBD2 as a possible D gene (6 bases). Germline-derived CDR1 and CDR2 are SEHNR and FQNEAQ (reference sequence). V was trimmed by 1 base and J by 4 bases, leaving 16 bases between them. The CDR3 length is 16 residues. CDR3: CASSLVAAGRRETQYF. As DNA, the CDR3 is TGTGCCAGCAGCTTAGTCGCGGCAGGGAGGCGAGAGACCCAGTACTTC.

V is TRBV9 and J is TRBJ1-6; maybe TRBD1 (6 bases). Germline V gives CDR1 SGDLS, CDR2 YYNGEE. V dropped 5 bases and J dropped 7 bases, with 22 bases sitting between them. The CDR3 loop spans 17 amino acids. The CDR3: CASSPRSGVIGNSPLHF. The CDR3, as DNA: TGTGCCAGCAGTCCCCGTTCAGGGGTCATCGGGAATTCACCCCTCCACTTT.

The chain combines TRBV2 with TRBJ1-5; TRBD1 might be the D (6 bases). Trimming took 10 bases from V and 4 from J, leaving 14 bases between them. This CDR3 is built from 13 residues. CDR1 and CDR2 from the germline V gene are SNHLY and FYNNEI. This CDR3 reads CANQQGLNQPQHF. The DNA for the CDR3 is TGTGCCAACCAACAGGGATTAAATCAGCCCCAGCATTTT.

V usage is TRBV7-9 and J usage is TRBJ1-2; D is unresolved. Germline V lookup: CDR1 SEHNR, CDR2 FQNEAQ (reference sequence). V dropped 0 bases and J dropped 8 bases, with 13 bases sitting between them. CDR3 length: 14 amino acids. In nucleotides, the CDR3 is TGTGCCAGCAGCTTAGCCGGCGGGCCCGGAGGCTACACCTTC. This sequence encodes CASSLAGGPGGYTF.

This chain links TRBV2 with TRBJ1-3, with 8 bases aligning to TRBD1. Germline V gene sequence: CDR1 SNHLY, CDR2 FYNNEI. The CDR3 spans 14 residues. J was trimmed by 2 bases and V by 6 bases; bases with no gene match: 3. The CDR3 region is CASSLDRAGNTIYF. As DNA, the CDR3 is TGTGCCAGCAGCCTGGACAGGGCTGGAAACACCATATATTTT.

This clone was seen more than once but under ten times. The V and J genes are TRBV7-2 and TRBJ2-7; D call uncertain. CDR1 and CDR2 (germline): SGHTA, FQGNSA. The CDR3 has 12 residues. V shed 1 base and J shed 3 bases, with 4 bases lying between them. CDR3 sequence: CASSLDYYEQYF. For the CDR3, the DNA is TGTGCCAGCAGCTTAGATTACTACGAGCAGTACTTC.

The chain couples TRBV23-1 to TRBJ1-4; 11 bases map to TRBD1. TRBV23-1 is noted as an ORF with a role that remains uncertain. The CDR3 contains 17 residues. V lost 2 bases to trimming and J lost 12 bases; unmatched junction nucleotides: 14. CDR3 sequence: CASSQPQSGTGGWELFF. As DNA, the CDR3 is TGCGCCAGCAGTCAACCTCAATCCGGGACAGGGGGTTGGGAACTGTTTTTT.

This sequence joins TRBV4-2 and TRBJ2-3; the match to TRBD2 covers 11 bases. V gave up 7 bases and J gave up 0 bases; unmatched junction bases: 12. Per germline, CDR1 LGHNA and CDR2 YNFKEQ. There are 18 residues in the CDR3. The CDR3 bases are TGTGCCAGCACCCGGGGGCTAGCGGGGGGCTCTAGCACAGATACGCAGTATTTT. Translated, it gives CASTRGLAGGSSTDTQYF.

The chain employs TRBV3-1 (or the pseudogene TRBV3-2) and TRBJ1-3; 8 positions match TRBD1. The CDR3 covers 16 residues. V trimming: 4 bases; J trimming: 4 bases; junction bases outside the gene matches: 9. Germline assignment: CDR1 LGHDT and CDR2 YNNKEL (reference sequence). The CDR3 spells CASSPQATGGGNTIYF. In DNA form, the CDR3 reads TGTGCCAGCAGCCCCCAAGCCACAGGGGGAGGAAACACCATATATTTT.

The chain uses TRBV19 and TRBJ2-5; 7 positions match TRBD2. V lost 4 bases and J lost 1; bases outside the gene matches: 3. This CDR3 is 14 amino acids long. Germline loops: CDR1 LNHDA, CDR2 SQIVND (reference sequence). As DNA, the CDR3 is TGTGCCAGTAGTACACTAGCGACCCAAGAGACCCAGTACTTC. Translated: CASSTLATQETQYF. The full variable domain, rest sourced from reference TRBV19 and TRBJ2-5, is DGGITQSPKYLFRKEGQNVTLSCEQNLNHDAMYWYRQDPGQGLRLIYYSQIVNDFQKGDIAEGYSVSREKKESFPLTVTSAQKNPTAFYLCASSTLATQETQYFGPGTRLLVL.

The chain recombines TRBV19 with TRBJ1-2; D uncertain. Germline V CDR1 and CDR2: LNHDA, SQIVND (reference sequence). This CDR3 region has 10 residues. Trimming stripped 8 bases from V and 8 bases from J, with 9 bases between. CDR3 DNA sequence: TGTGCCAGTGAAGGAGGGGGCTACACCTTC. Translated: CASEGGGYTF.

The chain uses TRBV2 and TRBJ1-1; the D gene is possibly TRBD1 (5 bases). This CDR3 region has 16 residues. Germline CDR1 is SNHLY and CDR2 is FYNNEI. Between the trimmed V and J ends, which lost 10 bases and 0 bases, there was a span of 21 bases. The CDR3 here is CATVFLPGQLNTEAFF. CDR3 nucleotide sequence: TGTGCCACCGTTTTTCTGCCAGGACAACTGAACACTGAAGCTTTCTTT.

The gene calls are TRBV4-1 and TRBJ2-1, with 11 bases identical to TRBD2. The CDR3 runs to 17 residues. The trim removed 6 bases at V and 3 bases at J, leaving 10 bases unmatched. In germline, CDR1 is MGHRA, CDR2 YSYEKL. The CDR3 nucleotides read TGCGCCAGCAGTCGCTCAGTCCTAGCGGGGGGCTACAATGAGCAGTTCTTC. Translating it yields CASSRSVLAGGYNEQFF.

The chain uses TRBV2 and TRBJ1-1; D is unclear. CDR3 length: 12 residues. Germline values: CDR1 SNHLY, CDR2 FYNNEI. The V end lost 8 bases, the J end lost 0 bases, and 7 bases lay between the germline ends. As DNA, the CDR3 is TGTGCCAGCTCGCGTATGAACACTGAAGCTTTCTTT. It codes for CASSRMNTEAFF.

The V gene is TRBV19, the J gene TRBJ1-1, with D possibly matching TRBD1 (6 bases). The CDR3 loop spans 13 amino acids. Trimming took off 7 bases at V and 7 bases at J, with 16 bases between the two ends. The V gene's germline CDR1 is LNHDA and CDR2 SQIVND (reference sequence). CDR3 nucleotides: TGTGCCAGTACCGATATTCAACAGGGTGAAGCTTTCTTT. This translates into CASTDIQQGEAFF.